This TCR beta chain comes out of a study of CD8 T cells in ankylosing spondylitis. Study-wide findings and caveats: Significant enrichment of disease-linked clones was reportedly seen in matched ankylosing spondylitis synovial fluid.

This clonotype has just a few counts. Its target is not known. Each CDR3 protein gets one entry after TCRdb re-called the 5' RACE reads with MiXCR. The data show fewer than 200,000 distinct CDR3 sequences, with 15% to 20% seen just once and approximately 7.8% held by the top ten. The CDR3 loop spans 17 amino acids. CDR1 and CDR2 (germline): KGHDR, SFDVKD. The junction had 4 bases not matched to a gene; V was cut back by 3 bases and J by 0 bases. The sequence came from a male donor with ankylosing spondylitis or in good health (not recorded which). The chain combines TRBV24-1 with TRBJ2-1; 10 positions agree with TRBD2. Specimen: blood, either unsorted or a sorted T cell fraction (not recorded which). The CDR3 DNA sequence: TGTGCCACCAGTGATACGACTAGCGGGTTCTCCTACAATGAGCAGTTCTTC. Its translation: CATSDTTSGFSYNEQFF.